This T cell receptor (beta chain) emerged from a study of blood T cell repertoires in COVID-19 (dated by TCRdb to the early 2020s). For the wider study: The collaborator samples originated in the United States, Italy and Spain and spanned the acute and convalescent phases of COVID-19. The prospective study material was composed of cDNA or gDNA derived from T cells, B-cell-depleted T cells, or PBMCs. Deeply sampled blood TCRbeta repertoires from subjects exposed to, actively infected with, or recovered from COVID-19 were included in the dataset. The repertoires were made available in a free public database intended to serve as a resource for research on the immune response to SARS-CoV-2. Samples came from the ongoing ImmuneRACE study (first 160 participants) plus 1,254 subjects from 6 global collaborators. The sample metadata nearly always contained a de-identified subject ID, COVID-19 status, age in years and sex. Where available, HLA class I and class II types were obtained from metadata supplied by the sample provider rather than from assay-based typing.

TCRbeta CDR3 regions were amplified from genomic DNA by means of the immunoSEQ Assay, a bias-controlled multiplex PCR. The original methods were these. Nucleated cell counts per sample were estimated from amplification of reference gene primers within the assay. To quantify the absolute abundance of each unique TCRbeta CDR3 rearrangement, sequence reads were collapsed and filtered. For each sample, productive Simpson clonality was calculated as the square root of Simpson's diversity index across productive rearrangements. TCRdb limited this immuneACCESS table to in-frame rearrangements with V and J called. A share of clones is missing; checked studies link under half to unresolved V genes, and the rest is unexplained. V and J calls and clone size are given by that table; D and trimming were obtained from the DNA. Recorded for this sample are some 460,000 clones; around 90% of them occurred a single time. The ten largest clones take up roughly 1.8% of the sample.

Participants in the prospective study were aged roughly 18 to 95 years, lived in 20 to 30 United States geographic areas, and enrolled through a virtual design. Cohort assignment in the prospective study relied on participant-reported clinical history from a screening survey and a study questionnaire. Each participant in the prospective study had whole blood, serum and a nasopharyngeal or oropharyngeal swab collected by mobile phlebotomists. Over an approximately 2-month period, participants in the prospective study had the option of providing additional blood draws and questionnaires. Before DNA extraction, prospective study blood samples were shipped either frozen or at room temperature. Broad study findings and their caveats: How much clinical and demographic metadata was included differed by source and by participant, and the metadata was provided uncurated.

For CDR1 and CDR2, the germline V gene lists SGDLS and YYNGEE. The CDR3, from cysteine to phenylalanine, totals 13 residues. The only DNA kept is the CDR3, 39 bases in frame from the first base. V is pared back by 2 bases and J by 2 bases, with 8 bases lying between the germline termini. This clone came up a few times. It has no known antigen specificity. Base qualities are not at hand, and no much larger clone is one base apart. This clonotype originated in a woman under 30 with acute COVID-19. The sample taken for sequencing was PBMCs or T cells enriched from blood (not recorded which). The chain couples TRBV9 to TRBJ2-7; a weak D assignment points to TRBD1 (6 bases agree). CDR3 protein: CASSVGQTYEQYF. The base sequence is TGTGCCAGCAGCGTCGGACAGACCTACGAGCAGTACTTC.